A selection of T cell receptor beta chains follows, all from one sample in a study of molecular identifiers for immune sequencing clone quantification. TCRdb recomputed calls from the PCR reads with MiXCR, one row per CDR3 protein. Here the sample spans 400,000 to 600,000 distinct CDR3 sequences, about 22% being singletons. Sequenced sample: naive CD8+ T cells from blood, with Jurkat cell RNA spiked in. The receptors come from a human donor in good health. Some libraries in this study had Jurkat cell RNA spiked in. Each CDR3 is given with its conserved first and last residue. The D gene is left open where the match is weak. Part of the rows lack a size; the others show once, few, many or a class for expanded clones.

d_call j_call v_call clone_size cdr3_nt cdr3_aa
TRBD2 TRBJ2-7 TRBV9 NA TGTGCCAGCAGCGTCACGGGACTAGCGGGAGACGAGCAGTACTTC CASSVTGLAGDEQYF
NA TRBJ1-1 TRBV2 few TGTGCCAGCAGTACCCGCAGGGGTAGCACTGAAGCTTTCTTT CASSTRRGSTEAFF
NA TRBJ2-7 TRBV4-1 many TGCGCCAGCAGCCAAGAGGTCAGGTCCTACGAGCAGTACTTC CASSQEVRSYEQYF
NA TRBJ1-5 TRBV27 few TGTGCCAGCGGGGACAACCCAAATCAGCCCCAGCATTTT CASGDNPNQPQHF
TRBD1 TRBJ1-1 TRBV7-9 many TGTGCCAGCCACAGGGGGCGAATCCCTGAAGCTTTCTTT CASHRGRIPEAFF
NA TRBJ2-7 TRBV30 many TGTGCCTGGAGTGGTGGGGGGTACGAGCAGTACTTC CAWSGGGYEQYF
NA TRBJ2-5 TRBV4-3 few TGCGCCAGCAGCCAAGGTGCGATTAGCGGTGAGACCCAGTACTTC CASSQGAISGETQYF
NA TRBJ2-7 TRBV30 NA TGTGCCTGGAGTGTACCCGGCGGGGTGTACGAGCAGTACTTC CAWSVPGGVYEQYF
NA TRBJ2-2 TRBV6-5 NA TGTGCCAGCAGTTATAATTCGAACATCGGGGAGCTGTTTTTT CASSYNSNIGELFF
NA TRBJ1-3 TRBV7-9 many TGTGCCAGCAGCGCCGGACAAAGCTCTGGAAACACCATATATTTT CASSAGQSSGNTIYF
NA TRBJ2-1 TRBV4-3 NA TGCGCCAGCAGCCAAGATTCCGCTAGTCGGTACAATGAGCAGTTCTTC CASSQDSASRYNEQFF
NA TRBJ1-1 TRBV11-2 many TGTGCCAGCAGCTTCCCCGCAGGGATGAACACTGAAGCTTTCTTT CASSFPAGMNTEAFF
NA TRBJ2-3 TRBV9 many TGTGCCAGCAGCGCGGAGGGCCGAGGCACAGATACGCAGTATTTT CASSAEGRGTDTQYF
NA TRBJ2-2 TRBV9 NA TGTGCCAGCAGCGAGGGGAGCGGCACGAACACCGGGGAGCTGTTTTTT CASSEGSGTNTGELFF
TRBD2 TRBJ2-1 TRBV6-6 NA TGTGCCAGCAGTTACGGGACTAGTCGATACTATGAGCAGTTCTTC CASSYGTSRYYEQFF
NA TRBJ2-5 TRBV25-1 many TGTGCCAGCAGTGAACGTTTCAGACAAGAGACCCAGTACTTC CASSERFRQETQYF
NA TRBJ2-5 TRBV7-9 few TGTGCCAGCAGCTCGACCTTAGAAGGGACCCAGTACTTC CASSSTLEGTQYF
NA TRBJ2-5 TRBV21-1 once TGTGCCAGCAGCAAGTGGAGGTCAGGAAGCCAAGAGACCCAGTACTTC CASSKWRSGSQETQYF
NA TRBJ1-4 TRBV6-2/TRBV6-3 NA TGTGCCAGCAGTTACGGCGTCTCTGCTAGTGAAAAACTGTTTTTT CASSYGVSASEKLFF
TRBD2 TRBJ2-1 TRBV27 NA TGTGCCAGCAGTCCCTCTCTAGCGGCTGTATACAATGAGCAGTTCTTC CASSPSLAAVYNEQFF
NA TRBJ2-3 TRBV15 few TGTGCCGTGAGGGAGGGGGTAACAGATACGCAGTATTTT CAVREGVTDTQYF
TRBD1 TRBJ1-4 TRBV20-1 NA TGCAGTGCGATCCCCGACAGGGCATCTAATGAAAAACTGTTTTTT CSAIPDRASNEKLFF
NA TRBJ1-1 TRBV10-3 many TGTGCCATCAGTGTGAGAAAGGAGGACACTGAAGCTTTCTTT CAISVRKEDTEAFF
TRBD2 TRBJ2-3 TRBV27 many TGTGCCAGCAGTTTATATCCAGCGGGGGTCACAGATACGCAGTATTTT CASSLYPAGVTDTQYF
NA TRBJ1-5 TRBV24-1 few TGTGCCTCCCGAGGAGGGAGGCAAGAGAATCAGCCCCAGCATTTT CASRGGRQENQPQHF
NA TRBJ1-2 TRBV14 many TGTGCCAGCAGCGCGACAACTAACTATGGCTACACCTTC CASSATTNYGYTF
NA TRBJ1-1 TRBV19 many TGTGCCAGTAGTATCACCACTGAAGCTTTCTTT CASSITTEAFF
NA TRBJ2-2 TRBV6-5 NA TGTGCCAGCATGTCTGAGGGGGGCTTTGCCGGGGAGCTGTTTTTT CASMSEGGFAGELFF
NA TRBJ2-7 TRBV27 NA TGTGCCAGCAGTCTTGAGGAGGGGTTGATCCACGAGCAGTACTTC CASSLEEGLIHEQYF
NA TRBJ2-7 TRBV7-8 few TGTGCCAGCAGCGTCCTTGGGGGAAACACCTACGAGCAGTACTTC CASSVLGGNTYEQYF
NA TRBJ2-5 TRBV28 many TGTGCCAGCAGTTCCGCGGAGGGGGCGTTTCAAGAGACCCAGTACTTC CASSSAEGAFQETQYF
NA TRBJ2-3 TRBV7-3 many TGTGCCAGCAGCCCCACCGGGACTAGCACAGATACGCAGTATTTT CASSPTGTSTDTQYF
TRBD1 TRBJ2-7 TRBV28 NA TGTGTCAGCAGTTTCATAGTGACAGGGAACTACGAGCAGTACTTC CVSSFIVTGNYEQYF
NA TRBJ2-2 TRBV23-1 few TGCGCCAGCAGTCAATGCCGGGCCGTTATTTTGTACACCGGGGAGCTGTTTTTT CASSQCRAVILYTGELFF
TRBD1 TRBJ2-3 TRBV2 many TGTGCCAGCAAAAGGGGACAGGAATACACAGATACGCAGTATTTT CASKRGQEYTDTQYF
NA TRBJ1-3 TRBV27 few TGTGCCAGCAGTTTATCCCCACGGACGGCTGGAAACACCATATATTTT CASSLSPRTAGNTIYF
NA TRBJ2-3 TRBV7-2 many TGTGCCAGCAGCTTATTGCGGCAGGCCGATACGCAGTATTTT CASSLLRQADTQYF
NA TRBJ2-7 TRBV11-2 NA TGTGCCAGCAGCTTAGTAGCGAGGTTTTACTTC CASSLVARFYF
NA TRBJ1-6 TRBV7-9 few TGTGCCAGCAGCTCTCTATCCGGGACCGGTCATTCACCCCTCCACTTT CASSSLSGTGHSPLHF
NA TRBJ2-7 TRBV20-1 many TGCAGTGCTAGGAAGGGGGGTTGGTACGAGCAGTACTTC CSARKGGWYEQYF
NA TRBJ2-7 TRBV7-9 few TGTGCCAGCAGCTTAGATCAGGTTCGCGAGCAGTACTTC CASSLDQVREQYF
NA TRBJ2-7 TRBV20-1 NA TGCAGTGCTAGAACCACGAACGAGATTAGGTGGAGCGAGCAGTACTTC CSARTTNEIRWSEQYF
TRBD1 TRBJ2-7 TRBV27 NA TGTGCCAGCAGTTTAGGGGGACAGGGGTCGTCCGAGCAGTACTTC CASSLGGQGSSEQYF
TRBD2 TRBJ2-7 TRBV4-3 NA TGCGCCAGCAGCCAAGGACTAGCATCAAACGAGCAGTACTTC CASSQGLASNEQYF
TRBD2 TRBJ2-2 TRBV6-2/TRBV6-3 NA TGTGCCACACGACTAGCTGCCACCGGGGAGCTGTTTTTT CATRLAATGELFF
NA TRBJ2-7 TRBV7-9 NA TGTGCCAGCAGCCCCGCGGTGGGGATCTTCTACGAGCAGTACTTC CASSPAVGIFYEQYF
NA TRBJ2-7 TRBV7-9 few TGTGCCAGCAGCTTCCGGGACCGAGGTCGGGAGCAGTACTTC CASSFRDRGREQYF